The 24 T cell receptor beta chains below all came from one sample that was sequenced in a study of cytomegalovirus exposure and HLA in healthy donors. PCR primers comprised 60 Vbeta and 13 Jbeta primers. TCRdb keeps only in-frame clones here, not all; method: immunoSEQ multiplex PCR. Seen here are over 150,000 clones, approximately 74% observed once, and the top ten hold around 2.3%. The specimen sequenced was PBMCs. The receptors were gathered from a man aged 30 to 39 in good health and CMV-seronegative.

The V call is TRBV5-6, the J call TRBJ2-5; possible D gene TRBD2, 7 bases. The V and J ends lost 4 bases and 1 base respectively, with 14 bases between them. Germline values: CDR1 SGHDT, CDR2 YYEEEE. The CDR3 sequence is 15 residues long. CDR3 in DNA: TGTGCCAGCAGCAGGGGGGGCGGTACCCAAGAGACCCAGTACTTC. The encoded protein is CASSRGGGTQETQYF.

This sequence joins TRBV7-8 and TRBJ2-5; D is unclear. Germline CDR1 SGHVS, CDR2 FQNEAQ. V was shortened by 5 bases and J by 7 bases, with 20 bases between the two germline ends. CDR3 length equals 15 residues. The CDR3 DNA sequence: TGTGCCAGCAGCCCTAGAACATCCTCCATAACGACCCAGTACTTC. Its protein is CASSPRTSSITTQYF.

V and J are TRBV5-1 and TRBJ1-1; D is uncertain. This CDR3 is 13 amino acids long. Trimming removed 0 bases at V and 5 bases at J, with 8 bases between. Germline lookup yields CDR1 SGHRS and CDR2 YFSETQ. The CDR3 here is CASSLDADTEAFF. DNA of the CDR3: TGCGCCAGCAGCTTGGACGCGGATACTGAAGCTTTCTTT. Combining the CDR3 with reference TRBV5-1 and TRBJ1-1 gives the whole variable domain KAGVTQTPRYLIKTRGQQVTLSCSPISGHRSVSWYQQTPGQGLQFLFEYFSETQRNKGNFPGRFSGRQFSNSRSEMNVSTLELGDSALYLCASSLDADTEAFFGQGTRLTVV.

The J gene is TRBJ1-2, the V gene TRBV5-6, with D perhaps TRBD1 (5 bases). The CDR3 spans 13 residues. Germline V lookup: CDR1 SGHDT, CDR2 YYEEEE. V lost 0 bases and J 6 bases, leaving 9 bases between the germline ends. The CDR3 reads CASSLARGDGYTF. The CDR3 DNA reads as TGTGCCAGCAGCTTGGCCCGGGGGGATGGCTACACCTTC.

The chain uses TRBV7-9 and TRBJ2-3, with D possibly TRBD1 on 6 matching bases. Trimming removed 8 bases at V and 4 bases at J, with 16 bases between. The CDR3 is 14 residues long. Per germline, CDR1 SEHNR and CDR2 FQNEAQ (reference sequence). The CDR3 region is CASQVGAGPDTQYF. The CDR3 DNA is TGTGCCAGCCAGGTGGGGGCAGGCCCAGATACGCAGTATTTT.

Note on this clone: A read error may account for a junction end that differs from germline. The CDR3 loop reads CASSSGTSGVQEAQYF. For the CDR3, the DNA is TGCGCCAGCAGCTCTGGGACTAGCGGGGTACAAGAGGCCCAGTACTTC. The chain combines TRBV5-1 with TRBJ2-5; 13 nucleotides line up with TRBD2. Germline-derived CDR1 and CDR2 are SGHRS and YFSETQ. CDR3 size: 16 residues.

This chain links TRBV6-1 with TRBJ1-5; TRBD1 agrees at 7 bases. The CDR3 runs 14 residues. In germline, CDR1 is MNHNS, CDR2 SASEGT. V lost 5 bases, J lost 5 bases, and 6 bases stayed unmatched. CDR3 bases: TGTGCCAGCAGTCGAGGAGGGGGCCATCAGCCCCAGCATTTT. Amino acids: CASSRGGGHQPQHF.

This chain's CDR3 is CASSLSTGEVDQPQHF. The CDR3 nucleotides are TGTGCCAGCAGCTTATCGACAGGGGAAGTAGATCAGCCCCAGCATTTT. The chain is built from TRBV7-2 and TRBJ1-5, with 8 bases fitting TRBD1. CDR1 SGHTA and CDR2 FQGNSA come from the germline V gene. V gave up 2 bases and J gave up 5 bases; unmatched junction bases: 8. This CDR3 contains 16 residues. The entire variable domain, with the rest obtained from reference TRBV7-2 and TRBJ1-5, is as follows: GAGVSQSPSNKVTEKGKDVELRCDPISGHTALYWYRQSLGQGLEFLIYFQGNSAPDKSGLPSDRFSAERTGGSVSTLTIQRTQQEDSAVYLCASSLSTGEVDQPQHFGDGTRLSIL.

This sequence joins TRBV29-1 and TRBJ2-1; the D gene is possibly TRBD2 (5 bases). V was pared by 7 bases and J by 6 bases, with 10 bases between. Germline V gene sequence: CDR1 SQVTM, CDR2 ANQGSEA. The CDR3 has 11 amino acids. CDR3 nucleotides: TGCAGCGCTATAGCGTTCAATGAGCAGTTCTTC. As protein: CSAIAFNEQFF.

This chain joins TRBV13 and TRBJ2-3; D is perhaps TRBD1 (6 bases). Germline CDR1 PRHDT, CDR2 FYEKMQ (reference sequence). V lost 5 bases and J 2 bases, leaving 14 bases between the germline ends. This CDR3 is 15 amino acids long. CDR3 sequence reads: CASSPSTGITDTQYF. CDR3 nucleotides: TGTGCCAGCAGCCCCTCGACAGGAATCACAGATACGCAGTATTTT.

The rearrangement links TRBV5-6 to TRBJ1-6; D remains unclear. CDR1 is SGHDT and CDR2 is YYEEEE in the germline V gene. The V and J ends lost 0 bases and 16 bases respectively, with 14 bases between them. The CDR3 is 13 residues long. DNA for the CDR3: TGTGCCAGCAGCTTGGCCGCGAGCAGGAATCTCCACTTT. Protein sequence: CASSLAASRNLHF.

The V call is TRBV6-6, the J call TRBJ2-7, with TRBD2 matching 11 bases. The CDR3 spans 14 residues. Losses at the gene ends were 5 bases for V and 7 bases for J; bases not matched to a gene: 7. Germline CDR1 MNHNY, CDR2 SVGAGI (reference sequence). CDR3 protein: CASSLTSGAREQYF. CDR3 coding DNA: TGTGCCAGCAGTCTGACTAGCGGGGCGAGGGAGCAGTACTTC.

The chain is built from TRBV2 and TRBJ2-5; D ambiguous. Germline V lookup: CDR1 SNHLY, CDR2 FYNNEI. CDR3 length: 11 amino acids. The germline V and J ends were trimmed by 10 bases and 5 bases, with 11 bases remaining between them. CDR3 sequence reads: CATSNEETQYF. CDR3 nucleotide sequence: TGTGCCACCTCAAACGAGGAGACCCAGTACTTC.

The V gene is TRBV28, the J gene TRBJ2-6; D is ambiguous. Deletions cut 6 bases from V and 0 bases from J, with 6 bases between. Germline-derived CDR1 and CDR2 are MDHEN and SYDVKM. The CDR3 is 14 amino acids. CDR3 DNA sequence: TGTGCCAGCAGCCCCCACTCTGGGGCCAACGTCCTGACTTTC. Translation gives CASSPHSGANVLTF.

This chain uses TRBV2 with TRBJ2-2; tentatively, D is TRBD1 (6 bases). Germline values: CDR1 SNHLY, CDR2 FYNNEI. Trimming removed 4 bases from V and 8 bases from J, with 20 bases in between. The CDR3 is made up of 16 amino acids. The CDR3 region is CASSVNRDMGSGELFF. CDR3 nucleotide sequence: TGTGCCAGCAGTGTTAATAGGGACATGGGTTCGGGGGAGCTGTTTTTT. Drawing the rest from reference TRBV2 and TRBJ2-2, the complete variable domain is EPEVTQTPSHQVTQMGQEVILRCVPISNHLYFYWYRQILGQKVEFLVSFYNNEISEKSEIFDDQFSVERPDGSNFTLKIRSTKLEDSAMYFCASSVNRDMGSGELFFGEGSRLTVL.

The V call is TRBV10-3, the J call TRBJ2-7; TRBD1 matches at 12 bases. V lost 6 bases, J lost 5 bases, and 8 bases stayed unmatched. Germline V lookup: CDR1 ENHRY, CDR2 SYGVKD. This CDR3 contains 15 residues. The CDR3 here is CAIRETGTGGNEQYF. DNA for the CDR3: TGTGCCATCAGAGAAACCGGGACAGGGGGCAACGAGCAGTACTTC.

Only a few counts were recorded for this clone. V gene TRBV6-1 combines with J gene TRBJ2-7; the D gene is possibly TRBD1 (6 bases). This CDR3 is 14 amino acids long. Germline V gene sequence: CDR1 MNHNS, CDR2 SASEGT. V was trimmed by 10 bases and J by 2 bases, leaving 18 bases between them. DNA of the CDR3: TGTGCCATCACCAGGGACATTCTCGCCTACGAGCAGTACTTC. Protein sequence: CAITRDILAYEQYF.

As concerns this clone: The same CDR3 arises from other DNA sequences in this sample as well. This chain uses TRBV7-2 with TRBJ2-3, with 9 bases lining up with TRBD1. Trimming cost V 3 bases and J 2 bases; bases outside gene matches: 3. The CDR3 has 15 amino acids. CDR1 is SGHTA and CDR2 is FQGNSA in the germline V gene. The CDR3 loop reads CASSFDRGDTDTQYF. The CDR3 DNA is TGTGCCAGCAGCTTCGACAGGGGGGACACAGATACGCAGTATTTT.

A few counts support this clone. The chain links TRBV11-2 to TRBJ2-1; no reliable D call. The V end lost 8 bases, the J end lost 6 bases, and 11 bases lay between the germline ends. CDR3 length: 12 amino acids. Germline values: CDR1 SGHAT, CDR2 FQNNGV. This CDR3 reads CASCRILNEQFF. The CDR3 nucleotides read TGTGCCAGCTGCAGGATTCTCAATGAGCAGTTCTTC.

This sequence joins TRBV2 and TRBJ2-2; no clear D gene. Trimming pared 0 bases from V and 6 bases from J, leaving 5 bases between. This CDR3 spans 13 amino acids. CDR1 and CDR2 (germline): SNHLY, FYNNEI. CDR3 protein: CASSEARSGELFF. The CDR3 nucleotides read TGTGCCAGCAGTGAAGCTAGATCCGGGGAGCTGTTTTTT.

The genes are TRBV19 and TRBJ2-2; a weak D match, TRBD2 (5 bases). V lost 3 bases and J lost 0, with 11 bases in between. This CDR3 contains 16 residues. Germline loops: CDR1 LNHDA, CDR2 SQIVND (reference sequence). In DNA form, the CDR3 reads TGTGCCAGTAGTATTGGACTTCCTACGAACACCGGGGAGCTGTTTTTT. This encodes CASSIGLPTNTGELFF.

The chain links TRBV29-1 to TRBJ2-1, with a weak D call TRBD1 (6 bases). The CDR3 length is 14 residues. CDR1 and CDR2 from the germline V gene are SQVTM and ANQGSEA. V dropped 7 bases and J dropped 9 bases, with 22 bases sitting between them. The CDR3 DNA sequence: TGCAGCGCCCACCCCGGGACATTAGTAGGTGAGCAGTTCTTC. This translates into CSAHPGTLVGEQFF.

Notes on this clone: One junction end disagrees with the germline gene, perhaps due to a read error. Within the sample, other DNA sequences also encode this same CDR3. The rearrangement joins TRBV28 to TRBJ2-2, with D unclear. Germline-derived CDR1 and CDR2 are MDHEN and SYDVKM. This CDR3 comprises 13 residues. The DNA for the CDR3 is TGCGCCAGCGCCAACATTGAAACCGGGGAGCTGTTTTTT. Residues: CASANIETGELFF.

This rearrangement joins TRBV7-8 to TRBJ2-5; D is unresolved. CDR3 length: 11 residues. The V end was cut by 4 bases, the J end by 7 bases, with 7 bases between. Per the germline V gene, CDR1 is SGHVS and CDR2 is FQNEAQ. CDR3 nucleotide sequence: TGTGCCAGCAGCTCTCCCGGGACCCAGTACTTC. Translating it yields CASSSPGTQYF.